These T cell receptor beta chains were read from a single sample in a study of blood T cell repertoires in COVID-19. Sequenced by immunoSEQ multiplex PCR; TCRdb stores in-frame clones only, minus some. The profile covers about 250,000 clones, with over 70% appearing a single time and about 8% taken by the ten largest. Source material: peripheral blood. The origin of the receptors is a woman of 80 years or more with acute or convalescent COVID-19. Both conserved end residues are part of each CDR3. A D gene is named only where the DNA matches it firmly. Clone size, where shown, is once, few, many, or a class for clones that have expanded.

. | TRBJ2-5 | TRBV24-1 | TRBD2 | CATSDLAGGKETQYF | TGTGCCACCAGTGATCTAGCGGGGGGGAAAGAGACCCAGTACTTC
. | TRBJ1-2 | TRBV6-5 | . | CASSLAGYGYTF | TGTGCCAGCAGTTTAGCGGGCTATGGCTACACCTTC
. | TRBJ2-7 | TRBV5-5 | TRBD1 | CASSWGMNRGTHEQYF | TGTGCCAGCAGCTGGGGAATGAACAGGGGGACACACGAGCAGTACTTC
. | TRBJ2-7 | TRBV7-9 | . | CASSLAPLGNEQYF | TGTGCCAGCAGCTTAGCACCCCTCGGGAACGAGCAGTACTTC
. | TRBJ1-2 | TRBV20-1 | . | CSAKRDRGYTF | TGCAGTGCCAAGCGGGATCGTGGCTACACCTTC
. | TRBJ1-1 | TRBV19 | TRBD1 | CASKERQGATEAFF | TGTGCCAGTAAGGAGAGACAGGGGGCAACTGAAGCTTTCTTT
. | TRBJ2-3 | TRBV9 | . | CASSVSGNTDTQYF | TGTGCCAGCAGCGTATCCGGGAACACAGATACGCAGTATTTT
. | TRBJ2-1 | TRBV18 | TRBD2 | CASSSRTQTGGNEQFF | TGTGCCAGCTCAAGCAGGACACAAACGGGGGGGAATGAGCAGTTCTTC
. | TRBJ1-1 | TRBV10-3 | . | CAISESGAQNTEAFF | TGTGCCATCAGTGAGTCGGGGGCCCAGAACACTGAAGCTTTCTTT
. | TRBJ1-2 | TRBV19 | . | CASSVGLSGTSGGYTF | TGTGCCAGTAGTGTGGGATTGTCCGGGACTTCCGGGGGCTACACCTTC
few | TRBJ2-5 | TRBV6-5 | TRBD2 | CASSIAAGGQETQYF | TGTGCCAGCTCAATCGCGGCGGGGGGGCAGGAGACCCAGTACTTC
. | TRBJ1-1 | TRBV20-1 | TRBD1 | CSARPTGGAFF | TGCAGTGCTCGACCGACAGGGGGAGCTTTCTTT
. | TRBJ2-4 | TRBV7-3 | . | CASSPSGSRGAKNIQYF | TGTGCCAGCAGCCCGTCGGGTTCCCGGGGAGCCAAAAACATTCAGTACTTC
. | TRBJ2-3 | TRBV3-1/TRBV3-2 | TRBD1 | CASSHRQGQDTQYF | TGTGCCAGCAGCCATAGACAGGGGCAAGATACGCAGTATTTT
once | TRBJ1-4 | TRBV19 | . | CASSQTATNEKLFF | TGTGCCAGTAGCCAGACAGCAACTAATGAAAAACTGTTTTTT
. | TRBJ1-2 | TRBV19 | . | CASSISTGNYGYTF | TGTGCCAGTAGTATTTCAACGGGGAACTATGGCTACACCTTC
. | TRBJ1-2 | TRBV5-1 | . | CASSHGAGEAYGYTF | TGCGCCAGCAGCCACGGTGCGGGGGAGGCCTATGGCTACACCTTC
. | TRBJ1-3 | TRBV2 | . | CAAMSLARNTIYF | TGTGCCGCCATGTCCCTGGCCCGAAACACCATATATTTT
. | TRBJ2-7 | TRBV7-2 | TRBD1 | CASSRDSITYEQYF | TGTGCCAGCAGCAGGGACAGCATCACCTACGAGCAGTACTTC
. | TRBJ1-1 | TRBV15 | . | CATSRAGTAMRAFF | TGTGCCACCAGCAGGGCCGGGACTGCAATGCGCGCTTTCTTT
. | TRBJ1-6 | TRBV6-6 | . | CASSHLAAAANSPLHF | TGTGCCAGCAGTCACCTTGCAGCAGCGGCGAATTCACCCCTCCACTTT
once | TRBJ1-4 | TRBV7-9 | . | CASRKSGNPNEKLFF | TGTGCCAGCAGGAAATCAGGGAACCCTAATGAAAAACTGTTTTTT
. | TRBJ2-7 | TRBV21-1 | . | CASPRGSQSSYEQYF | TGTGCCAGCCCCAGAGGCAGTCAAAGCTCCTACGAGCAGTACTTC
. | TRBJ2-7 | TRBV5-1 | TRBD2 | CASSLGRGLAGGEQYF | TGCGCCAGCAGCTTGGGGAGGGGACTAGCGGGAGGCGAGCAGTACTTC
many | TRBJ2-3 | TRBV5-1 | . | CASSLVTENTDTQYF | TGCGCCAGCAGCTTGGTGACAGAAAACACAGATACGCAGTATTTT
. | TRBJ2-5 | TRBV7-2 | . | CASSFSNGETQYF | TGTGCCAGCAGCTTCAGTAACGGGGAGACCCAGTACTTC
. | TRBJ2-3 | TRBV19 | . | CASSMLGLSTDTQYF | TGTGCCAGTAGTATGCTAGGTCTGAGCACAGATACGCAGTATTTT
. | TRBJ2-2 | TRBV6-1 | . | CASSETSPGTGELFF | TGTGCCAGCAGTGAAACGAGCCCGGGCACCGGGGAGCTGTTTTTT
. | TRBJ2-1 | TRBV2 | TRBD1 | CASSWTGGGSYNEQFF | TGTGCCAGCAGCTGGACAGGGGGCGGCTCCTACAATGAGCAGTTCTTC
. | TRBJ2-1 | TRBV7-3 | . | CASSLAGRSSYNEQFF | TGTGCCAGCAGCTTAGCGGGTAGGAGCTCCTACAATGAGCAGTTCTTC
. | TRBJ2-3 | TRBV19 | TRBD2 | CASSMGLAGVDTQYF | TGTGCCAGTAGTATGGGACTAGCGGGAGTAGATACGCAGTATTTT
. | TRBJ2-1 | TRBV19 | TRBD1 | CASSISWTGIFSNEQFF | TGTGCCAGTAGTATCTCCTGGACAGGTATATTCTCCAATGAGCAGTTCTTC
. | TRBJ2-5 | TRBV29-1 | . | CSVRGGGAKGETQYF | TGCAGCGTGAGGGGTGGAGGGGCGAAGGGAGAGACCCAGTACTTC
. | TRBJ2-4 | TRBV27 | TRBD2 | CASSYSSGGAGAKNIQYF | TGTGCCAGCAGTTACTCTAGCGGGGGGGCTGGGGCCAAAAACATTCAGTACTTC
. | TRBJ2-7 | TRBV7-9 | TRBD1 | CASSSTYSPQGQSYEQYF | TGTGCCAGCAGCTCAACTTACTCACCCCAGGGACAGTCCTACGAGCAGTACTTC
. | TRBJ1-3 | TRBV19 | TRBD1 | CASQPEQGLGNTIYF | TGTGCCTCCCAGCCGGAACAGGGGTTGGGAAACACCATATATTTT
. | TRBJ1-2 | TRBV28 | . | CASRQSGYDGYTF | TGTGCCAGCAGGCAGTCAGGGTACGATGGCTACACCTTC
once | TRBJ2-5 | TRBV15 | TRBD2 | CATSRRGLEETQYF | TGTGCCACCAGCAGAAGGGGACTAGAAGAGACCCAGTACTTC
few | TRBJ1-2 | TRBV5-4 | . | CASSPDSPYGYTF | TGTGCCAGCAGCCCGGACAGTCCCTATGGCTACACCTTC
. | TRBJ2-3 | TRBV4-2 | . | CASSQGPGRGTDTQYF | TGTGCCAGCAGCCAAGGCCCAGGGCGAGGCACAGATACGCAGTATTTT
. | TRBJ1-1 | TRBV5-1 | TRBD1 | CASSFGQERPEAFF | TGCGCCAGCAGCTTTGGACAGGAGCGCCCTGAAGCTTTCTTT
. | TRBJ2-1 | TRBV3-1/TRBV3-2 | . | CASSQGLYNEQFF | TGTGCCAGCAGCCAAGGACTTTACAATGAGCAGTTCTTC
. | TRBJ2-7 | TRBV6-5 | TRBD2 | CASSPREAEEQYF | TGTGCCAGCAGTCCCCGGGAGGCCGAGGAGCAGTACTTC
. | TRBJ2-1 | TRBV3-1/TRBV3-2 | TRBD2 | CASSQASGGSYNEQFF | TGTGCCAGCAGCCAAGCCAGCGGGGGTTCCTACAATGAGCAGTTCTTC
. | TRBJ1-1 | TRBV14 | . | CASSQDRLRGRTLNTEAFF | TGTGCCAGCAGCCAAGATAGGCTGCGGGGACGGACCTTGAACACTGAAGCTTTCTTT
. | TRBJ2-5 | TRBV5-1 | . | CASRPVPGQETQYF | TGCGCCAGCAGACCAGTTCCGGGGCAAGAGACCCAGTACTTC
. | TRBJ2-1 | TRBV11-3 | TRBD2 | CASSLVGLDNEQFF | TGTGCCAGCAGCTTAGTGGGACTAGACAATGAGCAGTTCTTC
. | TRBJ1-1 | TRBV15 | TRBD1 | CATSRRQGNTEAFF | TGTGCCACCAGCAGGCGACAGGGGAACACTGAAGCTTTCTTT
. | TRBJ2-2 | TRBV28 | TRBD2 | CASGLRLARDGELFF | TGTGCCAGCGGGCTCAGACTAGCGAGAGACGGGGAGCTGTTTTTT
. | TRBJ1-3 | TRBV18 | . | CASSPSTGGRSGNTIYF | TGTGCCAGCTCACCCTCCACCGGGGGAAGATCTGGAAACACCATATATTTT
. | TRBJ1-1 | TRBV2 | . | CAGGGGASGEAFF | TGTGCCGGCGGCGGGGGCGCATCCGGTGAAGCTTTCTTT
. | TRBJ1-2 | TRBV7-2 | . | CTSSPASSYGYTF | TGTACCAGCAGCCCAGCGAGCAGCTATGGCTACACCTTC
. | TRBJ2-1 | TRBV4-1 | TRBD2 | CASTVSGLAGASSYNEQFF | TGCGCCAGCACCGTATCGGGACTAGCGGGGGCTAGCTCCTACAATGAGCAGTTCTTC
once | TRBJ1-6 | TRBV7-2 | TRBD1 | CASSLGPLTGGINSPLHF | TGTGCCAGCAGCTTAGGCCCCCTTACAGGGGGAATTAATTCACCCCTCCACTTT
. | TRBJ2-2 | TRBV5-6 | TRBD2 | CASSLVPSGRFNTGELFF | TGTGCCAGCAGCTTGGTCCCTAGCGGGAGATTCAACACCGGGGAGCTGTTTTTT
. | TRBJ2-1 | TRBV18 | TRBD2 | CASSPTLAGGFNEQFF | TGTGCCAGCTCACCAACACTAGCGGGGGGCTTTAATGAGCAGTTCTTC
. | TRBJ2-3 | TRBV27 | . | CASSLSPTTSTDTQYF | TGTGCCAGCAGTTTAAGTCCCACTACTAGCACAGATACGCAGTATTTT
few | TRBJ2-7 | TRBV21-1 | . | CASSQTVGQEHEQYF | TGTGCCAGCAGCCAGACAGTAGGGCAGGAGCACGAGCAGTACTTC
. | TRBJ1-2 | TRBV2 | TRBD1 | CASSELGQGSGGYTF | TGTGCCAGCAGCGAATTGGGACAGGGAAGTGGTGGCTACACCTTC
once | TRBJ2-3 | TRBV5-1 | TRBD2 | CASSSTSGTDTQYF | TGCGCCAGCAGCTCGACTAGCGGAACAGATACGCAGTATTTT